The rows below give T cell receptor beta chains drawn from one sample of a study of graft-versus-host responses after intestinal transplantation. TCRdb's copy holds only in-frame clones and misses some; the assay was immunoSEQ multiplex PCR. The sample includes roughly 28,000 clones, 82% of them seen just once. These TCRs' antigens remain unknown. Sequenced material: unstimulated CD4+ T cells sorted from spleen or lymph node cells, taken before intestinal transplant. The origin of the receptors is a human donor who received an intestinal transplant. CDR3s include the opening cysteine and the closing phenylalanine or tryptophan. Fields, in order: clone size, V gene, D gene, J gene, CDR3 protein, CDR3 DNA. The D gene is left open where the match is weak. Clone size is given for some rows only: seen once, a few or many times, or a class if the clone is expanded.

-	TRBV9	-	TRBJ2-1	CASSVVLGVSYNEQFF	TGTGCCAGCAGCGTGGTTTTAGGAGTCTCCTACAATGAGCAGTTCTTC
-	TRBV6-6	TRBD1	TRBJ1-2	CASSYTRTGGGYTF	TGTGCCAGCAGTTACACGCGGACAGGAGGTGGCTACACCTTC
-	TRBV19	TRBD1	TRBJ1-3	CASSIRTGAGNTIYF	TGTGCCAGTAGTATACGGACAGGGGCTGGAAACACCATATATTTT
-	TRBV10-3	TRBD1	TRBJ2-2	CATGGTGELFF	TGTGCCACAGGGGGCACCGGGGAGCTGTTTTTT
-	TRBV6-5	TRBD1	TRBJ1-2	CASRPDRVLYGYTF	TGTGCCAGCAGACCCGACAGGGTCCTCTATGGCTACACCTTC
-	TRBV7-9	-	TRBJ2-7	CASSPKALLGYEQYF	TGTGCCAGCAGCCCAAAGGCGCTCCTAGGATACGAGCAGTACTTC
once	TRBV19	-	TRBJ1-2	CASSMRGRGYTF	TGTGCCAGTAGCATGCGGGGGCGAGGCTACACCTTC
-	TRBV29-1	-	TRBJ2-3	CSVETSGAQYF	TGCAGCGTTGAAACCTCTGGAGCGCAGTATTTT
-	TRBV19	TRBD1	TRBJ2-7	CASKDSGQPYEQYF	TGTGCCAGTAAGGATTCGGGACAGCCCTACGAGCAGTACTTC
-	TRBV19	-	TRBJ2-1	CASSIPLNEQFF	TGTGCCAGTAGTATTCCATTGAATGAGCAGTTCTTC
-	TRBV9	-	TRBJ1-2	CASSVEPGVQGYTF	TGTGCCAGCAGCGTAGAGCCCGGGGTCCAAGGCTACACCTTC
once	TRBV7-3	TRBD1	TRBJ2-1	CASSPTGDYNEQFF	TGTGCCAGCAGCCCTACAGGGGACTACAATGAGCAGTTCTTC
-	TRBV6-6	TRBD2	TRBJ2-7	CASSYGASGGYEQYF	TGTGCCAGCAGTTACGGGGCTAGCGGAGGTTACGAGCAGTACTTC
few	TRBV2	-	TRBJ2-2	CASRGLNTGELFF	TGTGCCAGCAGAGGACTGAACACCGGGGAGCTGTTTTTT
few	TRBV21-1	-	TRBJ1-4	CASSTLNRREISTGSNEKLFF	TGTGCCAGCAGCACACTAAATAGGAGAGAAATTTCAACTGGGTCTAATGAAAAACTGTTTTTT
-	TRBV6-6	-	TRBJ1-1	CASSWRNTEAFF	TGTGCCAGCAGTTGGAGGAACACTGAAGCTTTCTTT
-	TRBV9	-	TRBJ1-2	CASSVEVDYQDNYGYTF	TGTGCCAGCAGCGTAGAAGTCGACTATCAGGATAACTATGGCTACACCTTC
-	TRBV5-1	TRBD1	TRBJ2-7	CASSTTGGSYEQYF	TGCGCCAGCTCCACGACAGGGGGGTCTTACGAGCAGTACTTC
-	TRBV9	-	TRBJ2-2	CASSVHREGVDPGELFF	TGTGCCAGCAGCGTACACAGGGAAGGGGTAGATCCCGGGGAGCTGTTTTTT
-	TRBV19	-	TRBJ2-7	CASSRQSSYEQYF	TGTGCCAGTAGTAGACAGAGCTCCTACGAGCAGTACTTC
-	TRBV19	TRBD2	TRBJ2-1	CASRAGTSSYNEQFF	TGTGCCAGTAGGGCCGGGACTAGCTCCTACAATGAGCAGTTCTTC
-	TRBV27	TRBD1	TRBJ2-7	CASSSTGENYEQYF	TGTGCCAGCAGTTCGACAGGGGAAAATTACGAGCAGTACTTC
few	TRBV7-9	TRBD1	TRBJ2-6	CASSSRTGGRTGANVLTF	TGTGCCAGCAGCTCCCGGACAGGGGGCAGGACTGGGGCCAACGTCCTGACTTTC
-	TRBV7-7	-	TRBJ2-1	CASSPSSYNEQFF	TGTGCCAGCAGCCCAAGCTCCTACAATGAGCAGTTCTTC
-	TRBV7-2	-	TRBJ2-2	CASRNRALAGTGELFF	TGTGCCAGCAGGAACAGGGCATTAGCGGGCACCGGGGAGCTGTTTTTT
-	TRBV6-5	-	TRBJ2-1	CASSPSGLYNEQFF	TGTGCCAGCAGCCCGTCGGGTCTATACAATGAGCAGTTCTTC
-	TRBV27	TRBD2	TRBJ2-7	CASSTSGPFYEQYF	TGTGCCAGCAGTACTAGCGGCCCTTTCTACGAGCAGTACTTC
-	TRBV19	-	TRBJ2-7	CASSYTTTGGFYEQYF	TGTGCCAGTAGTTACACTACCACTGGGGGTTTCTACGAGCAGTACTTC
-	TRBV10-3	-	TRBJ1-5	CAISESLGPPRGQPQHF	TGTGCCATCAGTGAGTCTCTGGGACCCCCGAGGGGTCAGCCCCAGCATTTT
-	TRBV10-3	-	TRBJ1-2	CAISESERSGYTF	TGTGCCATCAGTGAGTCAGAGAGGTCTGGCTACACCTTC
few	TRBV6-5	-	TRBJ2-2	CASSYRDTHTGELFF	TGTGCCAGCAGTTACCGTGACACCCACACCGGGGAGCTGTTTTTT
-	TRBV27	-	TRBJ2-5	CASSLAGETQYF	TGTGCCAGCAGTTTAGCGGGAGAGACCCAGTACTTC
-	TRBV5-1	TRBD1	TRBJ2-7	CASSIVRQGPGYEQYF	TGCGCCAGCAGCATAGTCAGACAGGGGCCAGGCTACGAGCAGTACTTC
-	TRBV7-2	-	TRBJ2-1	CASSLAAGGVNYNEQFF	TGTGCCAGCAGCTTAGCGGCTGGTGGGGTAAACTACAATGAGCAGTTCTTC
once	TRBV23-1	-	TRBJ2-7	CASSQAAYEQYF	TGCGCCAGCAGTCAAGCAGCCTACGAGCAGTACTTC
-	TRBV15	-	TRBJ1-3	CATSRRLGNTIYF	TGTGCCACCAGCAGACGTCTTGGAAACACCATATATTTT
-	TRBV28	TRBD1	TRBJ1-4	CASLGTVGEKLFF	TGTGCCAGCCTAGGGACAGTGGGTGAAAAACTGTTTTTT
-	TRBV7-9	-	TRBJ1-2	CASSQTGAVNYGYTF	TGTGCCAGCAGTCAAACGGGGGCGGTAAACTATGGCTACACCTTC
-	TRBV19	TRBD1	TRBJ1-2	CASSTGGAYGYTF	TGTGCCAGTAGTACAGGGGGCGCCTATGGCTACACCTTC
-	TRBV5-4	-	TRBJ2-1	CASSPRAGSNEQFF	TGTGCCAGCAGCCCCCGGGCAGGGAGCAATGAGCAGTTCTTC
-	TRBV25-1	-	TRBJ1-2	CASSRQGSRGYTF	TGTGCCAGCAGCCGCCAGGGGAGTCGTGGCTACACCTTC
-	TRBV2	-	TRBJ1-4	CASSEWRDANEKLFF	TGTGCCAGCAGTGAATGGAGGGACGCTAATGAAAAACTGTTTTTT
-	TRBV25-1	-	TRBJ1-1	CASSRQGNTEAFF	TGTGCCAGCTCAAGGCAGGGGAACACTGAAGCTTTCTTT
-	TRBV5-6	-	TRBJ2-1	CASSLEVGYYNEQFF	TGTGCCAGCAGCTTGGAGGTGGGCTACTACAATGAGCAGTTCTTC
once	TRBV4-3	-	TRBJ2-2	CASSLRDYTGELFF	TGCGCCAGCAGCCTCCGGGATTACACCGGGGAGCTGTTTTTT
-	TRBV9	TRBD2	TRBJ2-1	CASSVAPTSGGVNEQFF	TGTGCCAGCAGCGTCGCACCAACTAGCGGGGGGGTTAATGAGCAGTTCTTC
few	TRBV4-1	-	TRBJ2-7	CASSQAGPGEQYF	TGCGCCAGCAGCCAAGCGGGCCCAGGGGAGCAGTACTTC
-	TRBV11-2	-	TRBJ2-4	CASSLSAKNIQYF	TGTGCCAGCAGTCTTTCGGCCAAAAACATTCAGTACTTC
-	TRBV6-5	-	TRBJ1-6	CASSYGRHLGDSPLHF	TGTGCCAGCAGTTATGGGAGACACCTCGGGGATTCACCCCTCCACTTT
-	TRBV29-1	-	TRBJ2-3	CSVELRRLTDTQYF	TGCAGCGTTGAACTCAGGCGCCTCACAGATACGCAGTATTTT
-	TRBV7-9	TRBD2	TRBJ2-7	CASSLAGTSAYEQYF	TGTGCCAGCAGCTTGGCCGGGACTAGCGCCTACGAGCAGTACTTC